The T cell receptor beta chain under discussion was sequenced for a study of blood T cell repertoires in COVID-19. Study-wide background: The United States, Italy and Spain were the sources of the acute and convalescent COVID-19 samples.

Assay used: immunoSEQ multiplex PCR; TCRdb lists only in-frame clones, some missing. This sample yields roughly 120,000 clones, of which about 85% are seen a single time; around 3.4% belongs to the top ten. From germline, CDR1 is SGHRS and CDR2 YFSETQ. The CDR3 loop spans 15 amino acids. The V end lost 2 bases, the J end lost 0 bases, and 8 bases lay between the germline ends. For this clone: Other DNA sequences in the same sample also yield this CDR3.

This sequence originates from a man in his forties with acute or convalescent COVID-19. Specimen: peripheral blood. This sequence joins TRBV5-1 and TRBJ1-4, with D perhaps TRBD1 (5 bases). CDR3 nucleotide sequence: TGCGCCAGCAGCTTCCAGGGCACAACTAATGAAAAACTGTTTTTT. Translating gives CASSFQGTTNEKLFF. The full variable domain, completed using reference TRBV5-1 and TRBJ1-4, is KAGVTQTPRYLIKTRGQQVTLSCSPISGHRSVSWYQQTPGQGLQFLFEYFSETQRNKGNFPGRFSGRQFSNSRSEMNVSTLELGDSALYLCASSFQGTTNEKLFFGSGTQLSVL.